The entry that follows covers one T cell receptor (beta chain) sequence. The data derive from a study of T cell changes during pregnancy in multiple sclerosis. Clones were read by immunoSEQ multiplex PCR, and TCRdb kept only the in-frame ones, dropping some. The sample includes approximately 45,000 clones, around 90% of them seen just once. With 1 base clipped from V and 9 bases from J, the junction kept 8 bases outside the gene matches. Per the germline V gene, CDR1 is SGHDN and CDR2 is FVKESK. The CDR3 is 15 residues long. This sequence was found in a female donor with multiple sclerosis, enrolled in a pregnancy study. This material consisted of CD4+ T cells from peripheral blood mononuclear cells, taken in the first trimester of pregnancy. The chain carries TRBV14 and TRBJ2-1; 8 nucleotides align to TRBD1. The CDR3 sequence is CASSQGQGRRREQFF. The CDR3, as DNA: TGTGCCAGCAGCCAAGGACAGGGGCGAAGACGTGAGCAGTTCTTC. Filled out from reference TRBV14 and TRBJ2-1, the complete variable domain reads EAGVTQFPSHSVIEKGQTVTLRCDPISGHDNLYWYRRVMGKEIKFLLHFVKESKQDESGMPNNRFLAERTGGTYSTLKVQPAELEDSGVYFCASSQGQGRRREQFFGPGTRLTVL.